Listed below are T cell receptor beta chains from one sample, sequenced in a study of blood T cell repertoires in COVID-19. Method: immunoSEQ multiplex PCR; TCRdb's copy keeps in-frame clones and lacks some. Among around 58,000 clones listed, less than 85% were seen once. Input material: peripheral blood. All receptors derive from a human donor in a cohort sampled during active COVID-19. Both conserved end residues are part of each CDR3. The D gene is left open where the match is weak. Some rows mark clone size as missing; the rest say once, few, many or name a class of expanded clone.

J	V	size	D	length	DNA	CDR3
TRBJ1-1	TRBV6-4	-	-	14	TGTGCCAGCAGTGTACAGCCCGGGGACACTGAAGCTTTCTTT	CASSVQPGDTEAFF
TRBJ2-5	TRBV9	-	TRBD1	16	TGTGCCAGCAGCCGGATGACAGGGGGGAAACAAGAGACCCAGTACTTC	CASSRMTGGKQETQYF
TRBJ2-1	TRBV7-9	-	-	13	TGTGCCAGCAGCTTAGTAGTTAGGGGGGAGCAGTTCTTC	CASSLVVRGEQFF
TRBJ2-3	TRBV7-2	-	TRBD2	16	TGTGCCAGCAGCTTTGGTCCTAGCGGGGGCACAGATACGCAGTATTTT	CASSFGPSGGTDTQYF
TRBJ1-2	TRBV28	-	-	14	TGTGCCAGCAGTTCCCCAAGCGGCTGGGGTGGCTACACCTTC	CASSSPSGWGGYTF
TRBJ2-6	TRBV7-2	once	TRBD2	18	TGTGCCAGCAGCCCTCGGACTAGCGGTCGATCTGGGGCCAACGTCCTGACTTTC	CASSPRTSGRSGANVLTF
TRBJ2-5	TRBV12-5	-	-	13	TGTGCTAGTGGTTTCGGGGGACAGATGGCCCAGTACTTC	CASGFGGQMAQYF
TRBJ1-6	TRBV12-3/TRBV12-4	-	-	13	TGTGCCAGCAGTCCCTGGGGGGATTCACCCCTCCACTTT	CASSPWGDSPLHF
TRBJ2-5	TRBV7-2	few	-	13	TGTGCCAGCAGCCGACAGGTCCAAGAGACCCAGTACTTC	CASSRQVQETQYF
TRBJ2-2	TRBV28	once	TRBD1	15	TGTGCCAGCAAATATGGACAGGCCACCACCGGGGAGCTGTTTTTT	CASKYGQATTGELFF
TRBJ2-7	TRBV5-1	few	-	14	TGCGCCAGCAGCTTGGCGTTAGAACCCTACGAGCAGTACTTC	CASSLALEPYEQYF
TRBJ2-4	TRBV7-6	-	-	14	TGTGCCAGCAGCCCGAGTGGGGAGGTAAACATTCAGTACTTC	CASSPSGEVNIQYF
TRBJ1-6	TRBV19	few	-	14	TGTGCCAGCACCTCGAGCTCCTATAATTCACCCCTCCACTTT	CASTSSSYNSPLHF
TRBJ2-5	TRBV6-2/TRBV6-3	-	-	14	TGTGCCAGCAGTCAGACTAGGGAGGTGATGGCCCAGTACTTC	CASSQTREVMAQYF
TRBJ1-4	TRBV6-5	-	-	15	TGTGCCAGCGCCCAAGGAGGGGTTGCTAATGAAAAACTGTTTTTT	CASAQGGVANEKLFF
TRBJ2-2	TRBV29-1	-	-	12	TGCAGCGTTGGGCAGAACACCGGGGAGCTGTTTTTT	CSVGQNTGELFF
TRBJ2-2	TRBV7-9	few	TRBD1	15	TGTGCCAGCAGACGGACAGGGAAAACTTACGGGGAGCTGTTTTTT	CASRRTGKTYGELFF
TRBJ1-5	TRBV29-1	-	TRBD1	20	TGCAGCGTTGAAGACCCCGGCGGGGGACAGGGGCGGATTGGCAATCAGCCCCAGCATTTT	CSVEDPGGGQGRIGNQPQHF
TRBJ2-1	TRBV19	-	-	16	TGTGCCAGTAGTTTGGGCGGCGGGCCCATGATAAATGAGCAGTTCTTC	CASSLGGGPMINEQFF
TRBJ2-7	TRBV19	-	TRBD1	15	TGTGCCAGTAGCGCCCGGACAGGGGGGCGGCTCGAGCAGTACTTC	CASSARTGGRLEQYF
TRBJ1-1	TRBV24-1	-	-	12	TGTGCCACCAGTGATGGGGGGACTGAAGCTTTCTTT	CATSDGGTEAFF
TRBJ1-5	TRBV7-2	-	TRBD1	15	TGTGCCAGCAGTATGACGGGACAGCATAATCAGCCCCAGCATTTT	CASSMTGQHNQPQHF